This TCR beta chain was recorded in a study of cytomegalovirus exposure and HLA in healthy donors (dated by TCRdb to 2017 to 2019). Study-wide context: In an earlier analysis of some 610 of the donors, roughly 300 Gb of sequence data and approximately 120 million unique TCR beta sequences from 150 million to 200 million T cells were reported. Approximately 300 gigabases of sequencing data and around 80 million unique TCR sequences made up an early release that covered 640 HLA-typed donors. Among the 398 genotyped donors, about 85% belonged to the genetic ancestry cluster associated with self-reported Caucasian donors. The study aimed to test whether cataloging public T cell receptors could reveal signatures of past pathogen exposure. Using immunosequencing, the study profiled T cell repertoires from about 620 subjects and related those repertoires to cytomegalovirus serostatus. Besides the first cohort of hundreds of subjects, a separate validation cohort made up of roughly 130 different subjects was used. The study combined high-throughput TCR immunosequencing, statistical association of individual TCRs with disease status, and machine learning to predict cytomegalovirus infection status. A later analysis re-examined previously published TCR beta repertoires from 600 to 700 donors and added high-resolution HLA genotyping to investigate patterns of TCR occurrence. Rather than drawing on any new phenotypic data, the later analysis identified candidate immune exposures from TCR beta sequences and the way those sequences occurred across donors. In an earlier analysis of roughly 580 of the donors, high-throughput TCR beta sequencing was used to judge whether each TCR beta V gene segment behaved as functional or pseudogenic. Donor age, sex, ethnicity and CMV serostatus were compiled alongside the repertoire data. A later genetic analysis took genome-wide SNP genotypes for about 55% of the roughly 670 donors and used that subset as a discovery cohort. Every repertoire in the discovery cohort had been generated on one and the same sequencing platform. HLA typing included class I and class II loci at four-digit resolution. The number of donors typed differed by locus, with roughly 620-630 for A, B, C, DRB1 and DQB1, 522 for DQA1, 606 for DPA1, and approximately 470 for DPB1. Because of strong linkage in the cohort, roughly five DR-DQ haplotypes were treated as single units for association and clustering. Across some 400 genotyped donors of the cohort, an average of about 240,000 unique TCR beta nucleotide sequences per donor were sequenced, and 15% to 20% of those sequences were non-productive. The research as a whole found: Some IMGT-functional V segments, including TRBV6-2 and TRBV6-3, could not be distinguished by the 87-base-pair reads and were therefore excluded. At a false discovery rate of 0.05, a later analysis linked around 15,000 TCR beta sequences to specific HLA alleles. Broadly in line with IMGT annotations, most TCR beta V segments showed up in productive rearrangements about 87% or about 30% of the time in an earlier analysis of around 600 of the donors. In a later analysis, the rate of TCR association differed among HLA loci, with DRB1 alleles having the most associated TCRs and HLA-C alleles having the fewest. CMV serostatus was the only immune exposure information available for the cohort. Compared with equally common non-associated chains, HLA-associated TCR beta chains in a later analysis were more clonally expanded and had lower generation probabilities. Because counts were too low, more than 15 rarely observed V segments, including chromosome 9 orphons, were left out of the earlier analysis of 587 of the donors. Across donors, most TCR sequences were observed very rarely, whereas some public TCRs were present in many individuals. Because HLA typing was unavailable for some donors at each locus, only the typed subset was used in association tests. The classifier was reported to diagnose cytomegalovirus status with high specificity and sensitivity in both the original and validation cohorts. According to a later genetic analysis, donors in an Asian-associated ancestry cluster had fewer N-insertions in productive TCRs than the approximately 610-donor mean. Linkage disequilibrium might explain the correlated functional status among segregating V segments, but an unknown experimental factor could not be ruled out. An association between a missense DCLRE1C variant and V-gene and J-gene trimming of TCR beta chains was found in a later genetic analysis and replicated in an independent cohort. Strong co-occurrence of HLA alleles, especially DR and DQ, made assigning TCR associations to individual alleles difficult. Presence/absence analyses assumed roughly uniform sequencing depth across donors, an assumption that may not hold. The authors suggested that the approach could potentially be extended to other disease states and immunological phenotypes. In vitro tests confirmed that a few of the cytomegalovirus-associated TCR beta chains recognize cytomegalovirus antigens. In a later analysis, several top co-occurrence clusters were reported to appear linked to parvovirus B19, influenza, CMV and Epstein-Barr virus. In this cohort, only TCR beta chains were sequenced, and detectable features were limited by the absence of alpha or paired-chain data. According to a later analysis, most CMV-associated TCR beta chains appeared to be HLA-restricted, and the HLA associations seemed to be driven largely by CMV exposure. The study gave a list of about 160 TCR beta chains associated with cytomegalovirus. A cluster of highly shared sequence variants was judged likely to represent a technical artifact of the sequencing pipeline. A further reported finding was that TCR beta sequences accurately predicted the HLA-A and HLA-B alleles for most subjects in the first cohort.

The method behind the library was the immunoSEQ multiplex PCR assay. For the multiplex PCR, a mixture combining 60 forward primers for TCR Vbeta segments and 13 reverse primers for TCR Jbeta segments was used. The CDR3 region of rearranged TCR beta genes was amplified from genomic DNA with a multiplex PCR assay. The amplified TCR beta libraries were sequenced on the Illumina HiSeq System as 87-base-pair reads. The study's processing was this. Across the 500 to 750 repertoires, a later analysis counted roughly 84 million unique TCR beta chains, some 11 million of which were shared by at least two donors. Raw reads were error-corrected and collapsed into unique sequences by a nearest-neighbor algorithm in which closely related sequences were merged to remove PCR and sequencing errors. Alignment of CDR3 sequences to IMGT reference sequences was used to assign V, D and J gene segments. For a sequence to be retained, a match of at least six nucleotides was required to both a V gene segment and a J gene segment. Rearrangements were classified as productive when the CDR3 lacked stop codons and remained in frame with V and J, and all other rearrangements were classified as non-productive. Following IMGT convention, CDR3 was defined as the stretch from the second conserved V-encoded cysteine up to the conserved J-encoded phenylalanine. The earlier analysis of about 570 of the donors excluded any sequence lacking an unambiguous match to a single V gene segment. An earlier analysis of 587 of the donors called V segments functional above 56.7% productive rearrangements and segregating when the between-donor standard deviation exceeded 5%. A statistical classification framework was built for diagnosing cytomegalovirus status from the catalog of TCR beta chain sequences. In a later analysis, V and J genes were assigned by comparing TCR nucleotide sequences against IMGT/GENE-DB human TR gene sequences. A later analysis assigned CDR3 sequences and most-parsimonious VDJ recombination scenarios with the TCRdist pipeline. A later analysis defined each TCR beta chain by its CDR3 amino acid sequence plus V-gene family, and excluded reads lacking a unique V-gene family. In a later analysis, 450 to 600 highly shared, low-generation-probability nucleotide sequences were removed to address suspected cross-contamination and a sequencing artifact. In a later analysis, a clonal expansion index was calculated for each public chain from normalized within-repertoire ranks of inferred template counts. In a later analysis, generation probabilities were computed using a VDJ recombination model fitted to out-of-frame rearrangements, and the results were checked against IGoR. Hypergeometric tests were used in a later analysis to score TCR-TCR, TCR-HLA and TCR-CMV co-occurrence, with a repertoire-size bias correction applied to the TCR pairs. A later analysis estimated false discovery rates by permuting HLA or CMV assignments 20 times. A later analysis grouped co-occurring TCRs with DBSCAN, adding TCRdist sequence similarity when clustering within HLA-allele-positive subsets. Repertoires with fewer than 30,000 or more than 120,000 public chains were left out of co-occurrence clustering, as were roughly five repertoires with anomalous nucleotide sharing. In its TCRdb copy, this immuneACCESS table keeps in-frame sequences only and misses some clones. Where compared with another copy, unresolved V genes explain less than half of these, and the others have no known cause. V, J and clone size reflect that table, while D and trimming were determined from the DNA. This sample is represented by over 150,000 clones; approximately 79% of them were singletons. The leading ten clones occupy more than 1.2% of the sample.

Of note for this clone: What antigen it recognizes has not been identified. No much larger clone exists at a distance of one base, and base qualities are not known.

CDR1 and CDR2 are drawn from the germline V gene: MDHEN, SYDVKM. Reading from cysteine to phenylalanine, the CDR3 counts 14 amino acids. Only the CDR3 portion is preserved as DNA: 42 bases, with reading frame beginning at the first base. For this chain, trimming is 6 bases at the V end and 8 bases at the J end, and the number of junction bases without a gene match is 6. The cohort comprised some 700 healthy bone marrow donors. Cohort members were all nominally healthy when sampled, although unrecorded immune exposures were likely present. The donor was CMV seronegative and was included in the group of 352 seronegative cohort members. A peripheral blood sample was provided by each donor, and peripheral blood mononuclear cells were used for TCR beta sequencing. Genomic DNA was extracted from the blood cell samples with the Qiagen DNeasy Blood Extraction Kit.

The V and J genes are TRBV28 and TRBJ2-1; TRBD2 matches 11 bases in the middle. This TCR was sampled from a man in his 60s in good health and CMV-seronegative. Sequences were obtained from PBMCs. The CDR3 sequence is CASRLAGGLDEQFF. The nucleotide sequence reads as follows: TGTGCCAGCAGATTAGCGGGAGGGCTCGATGAGCAGTTCTTC.